The 27 T cell receptor beta chains reported below all come from one sample, sequenced in a study of blood T cells in healthy people across ages. The use of a sample-barcoded 5' primer and a J-beta primer mix characterized a second PCR of roughly 6 to 11 cycles. A single record per CDR3 protein comes from TCRdb applying MiXCR to the 5' RACE reads. The sample has roughly 790,000 distinct CDR3 sequences, 35% to 45% seen once. The specimen sequenced was blood. Source of these receptors: a woman in her fifties or sixties in good health.

The V gene is TRBV12-3 or TRBV12-4, the J gene TRBJ2-3; a possible D gene is TRBD2 (7 bases). Trimming removed 5 bases at V and 1 base at J, with 16 bases between. The CDR3 runs 16 residues. The CDR3 DNA reads TGTGCCAGCAGTCGCCACAGGGAGGGAGGCACAGATACGCAGTATTTT. Translating gives CASSRHREGGTDTQYF.

V gene TRBV12-3 or TRBV12-4 combines with J gene TRBJ1-1; D might be TRBD1 (6 bases). V lost 2 bases and J 1 base, leaving 11 bases between the germline ends. CDR3 size: 15 residues. The CDR3, as DNA: TGTGCCAGCAGTTTAACAGGGACTAGGAACACTGAAGCTTTCTTT. It codes for CASSLTGTRNTEAFF.

V usage is TRBV30 and J usage is TRBJ1-1; D gene unclear. The germline gives CDR1 GTSNPN, CDR2 SVGIG (reference sequence). The CDR3 runs to 12 residues. The germline V and J ends were trimmed by 1 base and 7 bases, with 10 bases remaining between them. CDR3 nucleotide sequence: TGTGCCTGGAGTGCTCTCGGGATTGAAGCTTTCTTT. Its protein product is CAWSALGIEAFF.

This clonotype occurred many times. This chain joins TRBV12-3 or TRBV12-4 and TRBJ2-7; TRBD1 matches at 9 bases. The CDR3 is 13 amino acids. With V trimmed by 6 bases and J by 2 bases, 2 bases remained unmatched. This chain's CDR3 is CASSGQGPYEQYF. DNA for the CDR3: TGTGCCAGCAGCGGACAGGGGCCCTACGAGCAGTACTTC.

The chain links TRBV5-6 to TRBJ2-2; 8 bases align to TRBD2. The germline V gene has CDR1 SGHDT and CDR2 YYEEEE. This CDR3 is 15 amino acids long. V shed 2 bases, J shed 7 bases, and the junction held 7 bases outside the gene matches. CDR3 DNA: TGTGCCAGCAGCTTAGAGCGGGGGTCTGTCGGGGAGCTGTTTTTT. Translating gives CASSLERGSVGELFF.

The chain combines TRBV7-9 with TRBJ1-3; D might be TRBD1 (6 bases). Germline CDR1 reads SEHNR; CDR2 reads FQNEAQ (reference sequence). V lost 6 bases, J lost 1 base, and 13 bases lay in between. The CDR3 consists of 15 residues. CDR3 DNA: TGTGCCAGCAGAACAACCACAGGGTCTGGAAACACCATATATTTT. Its translation: CASRTTTGSGNTIYF.

This chain connects TRBV18 to TRBJ2-5; no clear D. V was trimmed by 6 bases and J by 5 bases, leaving 13 bases between them. CDR3 length: 13 amino acids. Germline V gives CDR1 KGHSH, CDR2 LQKENI. CDR3 loop: CASSPIGYETQYF. The CDR3 region has the DNA TGTGCCAGCTCGCCGATAGGATACGAGACCCAGTACTTC.

V gene TRBV12-3 or TRBV12-4 combines with J gene TRBJ2-1; D is unclear. Trimming pared 6 bases from V and 3 bases from J, leaving 3 bases between. This CDR3 is 11 amino acids long. The CDR3 nucleotides read TGTGCCAGCAGGATCTACAATGAGCAGTTCTTC. Protein product: CASRIYNEQFF.

This clonotype was seen a handful of times. The J gene is TRBJ1-2, the V gene TRBV5-1, with a tentative D call TRBD1 (6 bases). Germline-derived CDR1 and CDR2 are SGHRS and YFSETQ. V was trimmed by 3 bases and J by 6 bases, leaving 12 bases between them. The CDR3 spans 13 residues. The CDR3 DNA follows: TGCGCCAGCAGCTGGTCGGGGGCTGATGGCTACACCTTC. It specifies CASSWSGADGYTF.

This chain uses TRBV19 with TRBJ2-7, with 12 bases that match TRBD2. The germline CDR1 and CDR2 sequences are LNHDA and SQIVND (reference sequence). With V trimmed by 1 base and J by 1 base, 2 bases remained unmatched. This CDR3 contains 16 residues. CDR3 residues: CASSIGLAGESYEQYF. As DNA, the CDR3 is TGTGCCAGTAGTATAGGACTAGCGGGGGAGTCCTACGAGCAGTACTTC.

This clonotype was seen a few times. The chain recombines TRBV9 with TRBJ2-1; D unclear. V dropped 0 bases and J dropped 10 bases, with 11 bases sitting between them. The CDR3 sequence is 13 residues long. Germline loops: CDR1 SGDLS, CDR2 YYNGEE. CDR3 in amino acids: CASSVAYLREQFF. The DNA of the CDR3 is TGTGCCAGCAGCGTAGCCTACCTCCGAGAGCAGTTCTTC.

The rearrangement links TRBV20-1 to TRBJ2-1; 9 positions match TRBD2. Trimming cost V 4 bases and J 7 bases; bases outside gene matches: 14. This CDR3 region has 16 residues. Germline V gene sequence: CDR1 DFQATT, CDR2 SNEGSKA (reference sequence). The CDR3 is CSAKPPEAGGKNEQFF. Here the CDR3 DNA reads TGCAGTGCTAAGCCGCCCGAAGCGGGAGGAAAGAATGAGCAGTTCTTC.

This chain joins TRBV2 and TRBJ2-1; the match to TRBD1 covers 8 bases. Per germline, CDR1 SNHLY and CDR2 FYNNEI. J gave up 4 bases and V 6 bases, and 8 bases lay outside the gene matches. The length of the CDR3 is 15 residues. This CDR3 reads CASSVRRDRYNEQFF. The CDR3 DNA follows: TGTGCCAGCAGCGTACGCCGGGACAGGTACAATGAGCAGTTCTTC.

V gene TRBV7-9 combines with J gene TRBJ1-1; D is undetermined. This CDR3 is built from 14 residues. V lost 1 base and J lost 3, with 9 bases in between. Germline V gene data show CDR1 as SEHNR and CDR2 as FQNEAQ (reference sequence). The CDR3 sequence: CASSLDRGDTEAFF. The CDR3 DNA reads as TGTGCCAGCAGCTTAGACCGTGGCGACACTGAAGCTTTCTTT.

The chain couples TRBV15 to TRBJ2-5; no definite D call. With the DNA end fitting TRBJ2-7 better, the J assignment may be wrong. This CDR3 is built from 13 residues. The germline CDR1 and CDR2 sequences are LNHNV and YYDKDF (reference sequence). Written as DNA, the CDR3 is TGTGCCACCAGGGACGGACCTTCCGACGAGCAGTACTTC. Encoded protein: CATRDGPSDEQYF.

The table lists this clonotype with a count of one. V usage is TRBV6-5 and J usage is TRBJ1-2; 7 bases match TRBD1. Germline V CDR1 and CDR2: MNHEY, SVGAGI. CDR3 length equals 14 residues. Losses at the gene ends were 7 bases for V and 7 bases for J; bases not matched to a gene: 12. This chain's CDR3 is CASNEGGPSGGYTF. CDR3 DNA sequence: TGTGCCAGCAACGAAGGGGGCCCTAGTGGTGGCTACACCTTC.

This clonotype was counted many times. The rearrangement uses TRBV11-3 and TRBJ2-1; D is perhaps TRBD1 (6 bases). The V end was cut by 4 bases, the J end by 1 base, with 8 bases between. This CDR3 spans 14 amino acids. Germline CDR1 SGHNT, CDR2 YENEEA. Here the CDR3 reads CASSSGQSYNEQFF. As DNA, the CDR3 is TGTGCCAGCAGCTCCGGACAGTCCTACAATGAGCAGTTCTTC.

The sample holds many counts of this clonotype. V usage is TRBV25-1 and J usage is TRBJ2-1; the match to TRBD2 covers 14 bases. CDR1 MGHDK and CDR2 SYGVNS come from the germline V gene. CDR3 length equals 16 residues. J was trimmed by 7 bases and V by 4 bases; bases with no gene match: 6. CDR3 loop: CASSASTSGRGNEQFF. CDR3 in DNA: TGTGCCAGCAGTGCGTCGACTAGCGGGAGGGGGAATGAGCAGTTCTTC. The full variable domain, in which reference TRBV25-1 and TRBJ2-1 provide the parts outside the CDR3, is EADIYQTPRYLVIGTGKKITLECSQTMGHDKMYWYQQDPGMELHLIHYSYGVNSTEKGDLSSESTVSRIRTEHFPLTLESARPSHTSQYLCASSASTSGRGNEQFFGPGTRLTVL.

The chain links TRBV5-1 to TRBJ1-1; 8 bases are shared with TRBD1. Trimming took 4 bases from V and 5 from J; bases not matched to a gene: 10. CDR3 length: 15 amino acids. Germline CDR1 SGHRS, CDR2 YFSETQ. The CDR3 DNA follows: TGCGCCAGCAGCCCCGGAGGGACAGGATGGACTGAAGCTTTCTTT. As protein: CASSPGGTGWTEAFF.

This sequence joins TRBV29-1 and TRBJ2-5; 10 nucleotides align to TRBD1. The CDR3 is 18 residues long. The germline CDR1 and CDR2 sequences are SQVTM and ANQGSEA. J was trimmed by 4 bases and V by 0 bases; bases with no gene match: 14. The CDR3 here is CSVEDSPTGTGVTETQYF. CDR3 bases: TGCAGCGTTGAAGATTCGCCAACCGGGACAGGGGTGACAGAGACCCAGTACTTC.

The rearrangement links TRBV7-9 to TRBJ2-7; tentative D call: TRBD1 (7 bases). From germline, CDR1 is SEHNR and CDR2 FQNEAQ (reference sequence). V lost 7 bases and J lost 2, with 18 bases in between. CDR3 length equals 15 residues. The CDR3 nucleotides are TGTGCCAGCAACACGCGGGCGGGACAGACCTACGAGCAGTACTTC. This translates into CASNTRAGQTYEQYF.

This clonotype was seen a few times. V is TRBV3-1 and J is TRBJ2-7; 9 bases line up with TRBD1. The ends lost 5 bases at V and 6 bases at J; junction bases unmatched: 8. CDR1 is LGHDT, CDR2 YNNKEL, per germline (reference sequence). This CDR3 comprises 14 residues. The CDR3 nucleotides read TGTGCCAGCAGCGCCCGGGACAGGGAAGGCGAGCAGTACTTC. Its protein is CASSARDREGEQYF.

A few counts support this clonotype. The chain links TRBV2 to TRBJ2-7, with 14 bases lining up with TRBD2. Looked up from germline, CDR1 is SNHLY and CDR2 is FYNNEI. The CDR3 covers 17 residues. The trim removed 5 bases at V and 5 bases at J, leaving 11 bases unmatched. The CDR3: CASSPPQGTSGSDEQYF. CDR3 in DNA: TGTGCCAGCAGTCCTCCACAGGGGACTAGCGGGAGTGACGAGCAGTACTTC. The full variable domain, completed using reference TRBV2 and TRBJ2-7, is EPEVTQTPSHQVTQMGQEVILRCVPISNHLYFYWYRQILGQKVEFLVSFYNNEISEKSEIFDDQFSVERPDGSNFTLKIRSTKLEDSAMYFCASSPPQGTSGSDEQYFGPGTRLTVT.

This clonotype showed up just a few times. In DNA, the CDR3 is TGTGCCATCAGTGAGAGGAGCGGTGTCAATGAGCAGTACTTC. This gives the protein CAISERSGVNEQYF. This rearrangement joins TRBV10-3 to TRBJ2-5; D perhaps matches TRBD2 (5 bases). The CDR3 covers 14 residues. V was cut by 2 bases and J by 11 bases, with 18 bases left in between. Germline-derived CDR1 and CDR2 are ENHRY and SYGVKD.

This chain connects TRBV7-9 to TRBJ2-7, with D perhaps TRBD2 (5 bases). CDR3 length: 15 residues. V was pared by 5 bases and J by 0 bases, with 14 bases between. Looked up from germline, CDR1 is SEHNR and CDR2 is FQNEAQ (reference sequence). In DNA, the CDR3 is TGTGCCAGCAGCCCCTTTTTGGGGAGCTCCTACGAGCAGTACTTC. It encodes CASSPFLGSSYEQYF.

About this clonotype itself: Just one base apart from a much larger clone, this may be a read error. V is TRBV5-6 and J is TRBJ2-3; 10 bases are shared with TRBD2. This CDR3 spans 18 amino acids. CDR1 SGHDT and CDR2 YYEEEE come from the germline V gene. J gave up 6 bases and V 0 bases, and 13 bases lay outside the gene matches. Written as DNA, the CDR3 is TGTGCCAGCAGCTTGGCTTCCCTAGCGGGGGCCCCGGGGGATACGCAGTATTTT. The encoded protein is CASSLASLAGAPGDTQYF.

This clonotype appeared a few times. The V call is TRBV5-1, the J call TRBJ2-5; 8 bases agree with TRBD1. The DNA end is a closer match to TRBJ2-7, so the J assignment may be wrong. The CDR3 covers 15 residues. CDR1 is SGHRS and CDR2 is YFSETQ in the germline V gene. The CDR3 nucleotides read TGCGCCAGCAGCTTCAACCAGGGGGCCGCCTACGAGCAGTACTTC. It is translated as CASSFNQGAAYEQYF.